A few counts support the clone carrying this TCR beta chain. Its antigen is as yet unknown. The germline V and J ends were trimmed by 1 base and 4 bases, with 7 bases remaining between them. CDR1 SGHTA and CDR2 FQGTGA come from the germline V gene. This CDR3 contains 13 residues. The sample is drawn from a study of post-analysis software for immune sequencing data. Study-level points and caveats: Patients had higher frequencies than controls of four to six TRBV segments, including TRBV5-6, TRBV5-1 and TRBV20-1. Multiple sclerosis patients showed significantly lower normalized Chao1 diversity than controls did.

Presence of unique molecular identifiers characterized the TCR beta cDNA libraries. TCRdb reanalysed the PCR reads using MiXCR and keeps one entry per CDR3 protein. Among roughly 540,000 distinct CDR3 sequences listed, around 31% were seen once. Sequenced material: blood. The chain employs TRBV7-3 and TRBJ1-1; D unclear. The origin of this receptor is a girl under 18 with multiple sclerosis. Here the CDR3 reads CASSLNPGTEAFF. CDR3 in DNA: TGTGCCAGCAGCTTAAACCCGGGCACTGAAGCTTTCTTT.